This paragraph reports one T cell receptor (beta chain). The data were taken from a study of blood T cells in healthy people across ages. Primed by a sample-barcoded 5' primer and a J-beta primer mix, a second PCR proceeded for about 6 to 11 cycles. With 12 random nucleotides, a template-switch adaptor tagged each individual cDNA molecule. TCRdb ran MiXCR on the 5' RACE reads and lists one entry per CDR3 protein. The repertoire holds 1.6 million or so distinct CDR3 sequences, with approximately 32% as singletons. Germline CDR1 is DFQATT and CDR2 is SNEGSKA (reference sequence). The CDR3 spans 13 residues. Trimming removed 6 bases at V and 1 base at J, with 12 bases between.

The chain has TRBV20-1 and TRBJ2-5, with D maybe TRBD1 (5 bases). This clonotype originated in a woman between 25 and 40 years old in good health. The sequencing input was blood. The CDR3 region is CSASDNFQETQYF. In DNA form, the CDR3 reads TGCAGTGCCTCGGACAATTTCCAAGAGACCCAGTACTTC.